This T cell receptor (beta chain) was captured in a study of a mutant IDH1 vaccine in newly diagnosed glioma. Study-wide background: At weeks 1, 3, 5, 7, 11, 15, 19 and 23, patients received a vaccination, eight in all. Vaccines were begun 4-6 weeks after radiotherapy alone, or with temozolomide cycles.

A word on this clone: What it binds is not known.

Time point specified: week 11, during vaccination. Each dose delivered 300 ug of mutant IDH1 20-mer peptide subcutaneously with imiquimod. The table came from immunoSEQ multiplex PCR; TCRdb's copy has only in-frame clones and leaves some out. The repertoire includes 45,000 to 60,000 clones, 90% to 95% of them detected once, and 2% to 2.5% sits in the top ten. This receptor was obtained from a man in his fifties or sixties with glioma. Source: PBMCs, taken from a glioma patient whose treatment included an IDH1 peptide vaccine.

CDR3 bases: TGTGCCTGGAGTTTAGAATTCTCTGGAAACACCATATATTTT. Amino acid sequence: CAWSLEFSGNTIYF. The chain joins TRBV30 to TRBJ1-3; D ambiguous. Deletions cut 2 bases from V and 0 bases from J, with 8 bases between. This CDR3 is 14 amino acids long. Germline lookup yields CDR1 GTSNPN and CDR2 SVGIG (reference sequence). Together with reference TRBV30 and TRBJ1-3, the CDR3 gives the full variable domain: SQTIHQWPATLVQPVGSPLSLECTVEGTSNPNLYWYRQAAGRGLQLLFYSVGIGQISSEVPQNLSASRPQDRQFILSSKKLLLSDSGFYLCAWSLEFSGNTIYFGEGSWLTVV.